The 22 T cell receptor beta chains reported below all come from one sample, sequenced in a study of regulatory T cells in long-lasting Graves disease. Described time point: persistent/refractory GD, antithyroid drugs over 5 years with positive TRAb. PBMC-extracted RNA yielded the TCR library. Investigators prepared the TCR beta libraries by applying iRepertoire HTBI primers and Arm-PCR of CDR3 regions. Via MiXCR, TCRdb re-called the multiplex PCR reads, giving one row per CDR3 protein. The table has over 650,000 distinct CDR3 sequences, approximately 31% seen once; the top ten hold about 40%. Sequenced here: peripheral blood mononuclear cells (PBMCs), sampled when the disease was refractory, from a patient treated with antithyroid drugs. The source is a female donor with Graves disease.

The chain links TRBV20-1 to TRBJ1-5; D unclear. Trimming took 0 bases from V and 3 from J, leaving 12 bases between them. Germline V gives CDR1 DFQATT, CDR2 SNEGSKA (reference sequence). This CDR3 region has 15 residues. The CDR3 loop reads CSAREALDYNQPQHF. For the CDR3, the DNA is TGCAGTGCTAGAGAAGCATTGGATTACAATCAGCCCCAGCATTTT.

The table lists this clonotype with a few counts. This chain joins TRBV5-1 and TRBJ1-2, with D maybe TRBD1 (5 bases). This CDR3 contains 15 residues. V was trimmed by 0 bases and J by 5 bases, leaving 14 bases between them. The germline gives CDR1 SGHRS, CDR2 YFSETQ. The CDR3 spells CASSLDAGFIYGYTF. The CDR3 DNA follows: TGCGCCAGCAGCTTGGATGCAGGGTTCATTTATGGCTACACCTTC.

The V and J genes are TRBV7-9 and TRBJ1-2, with 8 nucleotides matching TRBD1. Germline CDR1 reads SEHNR; CDR2 reads FQNEAQ (reference sequence). The V segment lost 5 bases and the J segment 4 bases; nucleotides outside the gene matches: 3. The CDR3 has 13 residues. The CDR3 loop is CASSTDRGYGYTF. In DNA form, the CDR3 reads TGTGCCAGCAGCACCGACAGGGGCTATGGCTACACCTTC.

Notes on this clonotype: This sequence may be a read error, since a much larger clone differs from it by one base. The rearrangement joins TRBV7-2 to TRBJ1-4; maybe TRBD1 (6 bases). V lost 6 bases, J lost 4 bases, and 12 bases lay in between. Germline lookup yields CDR1 SGHTA and CDR2 FQGNSA. This CDR3 comprises 14 residues. Written as DNA, the CDR3 is TGTGCCAGCAGTTTCGGGGGGCTTAATGAAAAACTGTTTTTT. Protein product: CASSFGGLNEKLFF.

This clonotype has just a few counts. The chain links TRBV9 to TRBJ1-2; D is possibly TRBD1 (5 bases). In germline, CDR1 is SGDLS, CDR2 YYNGEE. The CDR3 loop spans 15 amino acids. The V end lost 0 bases, the J end lost 5 bases, and 14 bases lay between the germline ends. CDR3 DNA: TGTGCCAGCAGCGTAGCAGGGCACGGGACTTATGGCTACACCTTC. This encodes CASSVAGHGTYGYTF. The full variable domain, in which reference TRBV9 and TRBJ1-2 provide the parts outside the CDR3, is DSGVTQTPKHLITATGQRVTLRCSPRSGDLSVYWYQQSLDQGLQFLIQYYNGEERAKGNILERFSAQQFPDLHSELNLSSLELGDSALYFCASSVAGHGTYGYTFGSGTRLTVV.

The gene calls are TRBV12-5 and TRBJ2-6; 12 bases align to TRBD2. Germline V CDR1 and CDR2: LGHNT, FRNRAP. V gave up 2 bases and J gave up 0 bases; unmatched junction bases: 2. The CDR3 covers 18 residues. The CDR3 reads CASGLRLAGASGANVLTF. CDR3 bases: TGTGCTAGTGGTTTGCGACTAGCGGGGGCCTCTGGGGCCAACGTCCTGACTTTC.

The genes are TRBV15 and TRBJ1-5; D may be TRBD1 (5 bases). Trimming pared 1 base from V and 0 bases from J, leaving 10 bases between. The CDR3 length is 16 residues. Germline V gene sequence: CDR1 LNHNV, CDR2 YYDKDF (reference sequence). This CDR3 is CATSRVSGRSNQPQHF. CDR3 DNA sequence: TGTGCCACCAGCAGAGTATCGGGGCGTAGCAATCAGCCCCAGCATTTT.

In its sample, this clonotype was seen a few times. This chain connects TRBV7-7 to TRBJ2-5; 13 nucleotides align to TRBD2. The germline gives CDR1 SSHAT, CDR2 FNYEAQ (reference sequence). The CDR3 covers 16 residues. After removal of 5 bases from V and 4 bases from J, the junction contained 7 bases not matched to a gene. The CDR3 loop is CASSPGLAGERETQYF. In nucleotides, the CDR3 is TGTGCCAGCAGCCCAGGACTAGCGGGAGAGAGAGAGACCCAGTACTTC. The whole variable domain, filled in from reference TRBV7-7 and TRBJ2-5, reads GAGVSQSPRYKVTKRGQDVTLRCDPISSHATLYWYQQALGQGPEFLTYFNYEAQPDKSGLPSDRFSAERPEGSISTLTIQRTEQRDSAMYRCASSPGLAGERETQYFGPGTRLLVL.

Many counts were recorded for this clonotype. The chain has TRBV5-1 and TRBJ2-7; TRBD2 aligns across 8 bases. Germline V CDR1 and CDR2: SGHRS, YFSETQ. The CDR3 has 16 amino acids. V trimming: 1 base; J trimming: 2 bases; junction bases outside the gene matches: 8. The CDR3 reads CASSLRAGEIAYEQYF. The DNA for the CDR3 is TGCGCCAGCAGCTTGAGAGCGGGGGAGATCGCCTACGAGCAGTACTTC.

The chain uses TRBV30 and TRBJ1-5; D uncertain. Germline V gives CDR1 GTSNPN, CDR2 SVGIG (reference sequence). The CDR3 is made up of 14 amino acids. V lost 3 bases to trimming and J lost 0 bases, with 9 bases between them. The CDR3 loop reads CAWSSGNSNQPQHF. DNA of the CDR3: TGTGCCTGGAGCAGCGGAAATAGCAATCAGCCCCAGCATTTT.

This chain uses TRBV29-1 with TRBJ2-7; D ambiguous. The CDR3 totals 12 residues. The ends were cut back, 4 bases at V and 1 base at J, with 8 bases in the middle. The V gene's germline CDR1 is SQVTM and CDR2 ANQGSEA. The DNA of the CDR3 is TGCAGCGTTGCAGCCGGGTCCTACGAGCAGTACTTC. Its protein is CSVAAGSYEQYF.

CDR3 in amino acids: CATSSARNSNQPQHF. CDR3 in DNA: TGTGCCACCAGCAGCGCAAGAAATAGCAATCAGCCCCAGCATTTT. The chain recombines TRBV15 with TRBJ1-5, with no clear D. The CDR3 length is 15 residues. Germline V gives CDR1 LNHNV, CDR2 YYDKDF (reference sequence). Deletions cut 3 bases from V and 0 bases from J, with 9 bases between.

The CDR3 protein is CASSLEGYGNTIYF. CDR3 in DNA: TGCGCCAGCAGCTTGGAAGGTTACGGAAACACCATATATTTT. The chain couples TRBV5-1 to TRBJ1-3, with unresolved D. CDR3 length equals 14 residues. Trimming stripped 0 bases from V and 4 bases from J, with 8 bases between. The germline gives CDR1 SGHRS, CDR2 YFSETQ.

This clonotype has a handful of counts. The chain joins TRBV7-2 to TRBJ2-7; 13 nucleotides match TRBD2. Germline V gene sequence: CDR1 SGHTA, CDR2 FQGNSA. This CDR3 region has 16 residues. V dropped 1 base and J dropped 5; count of bases not matched to a gene: 5. The CDR3 here is CASSLVGTSGTNEQYF. CDR3 nucleotide sequence: TGTGCCAGCAGCTTAGTTGGGACTAGCGGGACGAACGAGCAGTACTTC.

The chain links TRBV12-3 or TRBV12-4 to TRBJ2-7, with 9 nucleotides matching TRBD1. CDR3 length equals 15 residues. V shed 5 bases, J shed 5 bases, and the junction held 10 bases outside the gene matches. This CDR3 is CASSRTGTGSHEQYF. CDR3 sequence (DNA): TGTGCCAGCAGTCGGACGGGGACAGGGTCCCACGAGCAGTACTTC.

This clonotype was picked up a small number of times. The rearrangement uses TRBV7-8 and TRBJ1-2, with D uncertain. The germline gives CDR1 SGHVS, CDR2 FQNEAQ. V gave up 1 base and J gave up 1 base, with 7 bases separating them. The CDR3 consists of 14 residues. The CDR3 loop is CASSLEVDNYGYTF. The CDR3 DNA is TGTGCCAGCAGCTTAGAGGTCGATAACTATGGCTACACCTTC.

The chain combines TRBV20-1 with TRBJ2-1, with D tentatively TRBD2 (6 bases). The germline gives CDR1 DFQATT, CDR2 SNEGSKA (reference sequence). The ends were cut back, 1 base at V and 5 bases at J, with 12 bases in the middle. The CDR3 has 14 amino acids. CDR3 amino acids: CSARVTGRNNEQFF. The CDR3 nucleotides read TGCAGTGCTAGAGTTACCGGGAGAAACAATGAGCAGTTCTTC.

This clonotype came up a few times. The genes are TRBV3-1 and TRBJ2-5; TRBD2 aligns across 10 bases. V trimming: 4 bases; J trimming: 2 bases; junction bases outside the gene matches: 4. CDR1 is LGHDT and CDR2 is YNNKEL in the germline V gene (reference sequence). The CDR3 totals 15 residues. Written as DNA, the CDR3 is TGTGCCAGCAGCCCGGGACTAGCGCCTCAAGAGACCCAGTACTTC. It specifies CASSPGLAPQETQYF.

The gene calls are TRBV5-1 and TRBJ2-7; 11 bases fit TRBD2. This CDR3 has 17 residues. Germline CDR1 is SGHRS and CDR2 is YFSETQ. V gave up 3 bases and J gave up 6 bases; unmatched junction bases: 14. The CDR3 sequence is CASSYGGVAGGPGEQYF. In DNA form, the CDR3 reads TGCGCCAGCAGCTACGGAGGGGTAGCGGGAGGGCCAGGCGAGCAGTACTTC.

The chain recombines TRBV11-2 with TRBJ2-7; the D gene is possibly TRBD1 (5 bases). The V end was cut by 5 bases, the J end by 3 bases, with 20 bases between. From germline, CDR1 is SGHAT and CDR2 FQNNGV. CDR3 length equals 16 residues. The CDR3 DNA is TGTGCCAGCAGCCCCGTGAAAGGGGCTGGTCTCTACGAGCAGTACTTC. It encodes CASSPVKGAGLYEQYF. The variable domain in full, completed from reference TRBV11-2 and TRBJ2-7, reads EAGVAQSPRYKIIEKRQSVAFWCNPISGHATLYWYQQILGQGPKLLIQFQNNGVVDDSQLPKDRFSAERLKGVDSTLKIQPAKLEDSAVYLCASSPVKGAGLYEQYFGPGTRLTVT.

The rearrangement uses TRBV18 and TRBJ1-1; D is uncertain. The CDR3 is made up of 12 amino acids. V lost 0 bases and J lost 8, with 7 bases in between. From germline, CDR1 is KGHSH and CDR2 LQKENI. CDR3 region: CASSPPSGEAFF. CDR3 nucleotide sequence: TGTGCCAGCTCACCACCGTCGGGGGAAGCTTTCTTT.

This clonotype came up many times. This chain joins TRBV27 and TRBJ1-5; D unclear. The CDR3 has 14 residues. V was pared by 2 bases and J by 0 bases, with 5 bases between. The germline CDR1 and CDR2 sequences are MNHEY and SMNVEV (reference sequence). The CDR3 loop is CASSLQDSNQPQHF. CDR3 nucleotide sequence: TGTGCCAGCAGTTTACAGGATAGCAATCAGCCCCAGCATTTT.